This T cell receptor (beta chain) stems from a study of cytomegalovirus exposure and HLA in healthy donors. Overall study findings and caveats: Testing in vitro showed three CMV-associated chains specific for CMV antigens. Rarity marked most TCR sequences, yet some public TCRs occurred in many donors. Overall, approximately 150 TCR beta chains were annotated as cytomegalovirus-associated.

Repertoires were generated with immunoSEQ multiplex PCR, while TCRdb's copy carries only in-frame clones and drops some. The profile shows over 200,000 clones, roughly 84% of them singletons. With 9 bases removed from V and 5 bases from J, the gap between germline ends came to 20 bases. The CDR3 has 15 amino acids. CDR1 MDHEN and CDR2 SYDVKM come from the germline V gene. In the case of this clone: What it binds is not known.

Material for sequencing was PBMCs. The receptor was derived from a young woman in good health and CMV-seropositive. The rearrangement links TRBV28 to TRBJ2-1, with D tentatively TRBD2 (7 bases). The CDR3 bases are TGTGCCAGTTTCCCCCCCGGGGGGCTCCACAATGAGCAGTTCTTC. Translation gives CASFPPGGLHNEQFF.